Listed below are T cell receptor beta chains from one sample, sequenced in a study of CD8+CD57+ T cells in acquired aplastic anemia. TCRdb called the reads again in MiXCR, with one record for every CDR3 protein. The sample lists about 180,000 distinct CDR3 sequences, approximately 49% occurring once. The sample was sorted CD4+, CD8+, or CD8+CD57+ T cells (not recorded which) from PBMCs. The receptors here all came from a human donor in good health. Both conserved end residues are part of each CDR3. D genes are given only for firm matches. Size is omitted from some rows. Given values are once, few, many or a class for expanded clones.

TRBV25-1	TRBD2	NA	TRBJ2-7	TGTGCCAGCAGTGAAGGCGGCACTAGCGGGAGGTACGAGCAGTACTTC	CASSEGGTSGRYEQYF
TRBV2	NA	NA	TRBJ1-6	TGTGCCAGCAGTGAGTCAGGGTTTAATTCACCCCTCCACTTT	CASSESGFNSPLHF
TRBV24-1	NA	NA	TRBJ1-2	TGTGCCACCAGTGATTTAGGTAGGGATGGCTACACCTTC	CATSDLGRDGYTF
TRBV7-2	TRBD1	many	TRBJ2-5	TGTGCCAGCAGGCCTCCGGGACAGGGGGAGACCCAGTACTTC	CASRPPGQGETQYF
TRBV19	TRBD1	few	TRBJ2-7	TGTGCCAGTAGAAGTGTTCCGGGACAGGGCTACGAGCAGTACTTC	CASRSVPGQGYEQYF
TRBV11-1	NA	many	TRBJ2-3	TGTGCCAGCAGCTTAGCGTTGGGGAGCACAGATACGCAGTATTTT	CASSLALGSTDTQYF
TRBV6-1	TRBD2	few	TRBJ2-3	TGTGCCAGCAGCTTCCGGACTAGCGGGAGTGGCACAGATACGCAGTATTTT	CASSFRTSGSGTDTQYF
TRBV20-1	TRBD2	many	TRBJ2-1	TGCAGTGCTAGAGACGGCCTAGCGGGACATGAGCAGTTCTTC	CSARDGLAGHEQFF
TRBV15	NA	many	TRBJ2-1	TGTGCCACCTCGACGCCCCGCAAGACCTACAATGAGCAGTTCTTC	CATSTPRKTYNEQFF
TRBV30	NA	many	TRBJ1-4	TGTGCCTGGAGTGGGAGGGGTGAAAAACTGTTTTTT	CAWSGRGEKLFF
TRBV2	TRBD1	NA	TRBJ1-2	TGTGCCAGCTTCCGGGACAGGGGAGGCTACACCTTC	CASFRDRGGYTF
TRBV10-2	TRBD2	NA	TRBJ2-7	TGCGCCAGCAGTGATTTTCTAGCGGCCTACGAGCAGTACTTC	CASSDFLAAYEQYF
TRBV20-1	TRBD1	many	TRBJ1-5	TGCAGTGCGAGGGGACAGGGCGGCAATCAGCCCCAGCATTTT	CSARGQGGNQPQHF
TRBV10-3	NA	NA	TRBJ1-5	TGTGCCATCAGTGAGTCGAGGGGACGCGAGCCCCAGCATTTT	CAISESRGREPQHF
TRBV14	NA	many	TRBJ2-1	TGTGCCAGCAGCCGGATCCAGTTCTTC	CASSRIQFF
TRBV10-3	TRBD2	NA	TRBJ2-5	TGCGCCATCAGTGCTGCTCCGGGACTAGCTGCGGAGACCCAGTACTTC	CAISAAPGLAAETQYF
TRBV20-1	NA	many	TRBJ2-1	TGCAGTGCTAGCCGGGGGTCCTACAATGAGCAGTTCTTC	CSASRGSYNEQFF
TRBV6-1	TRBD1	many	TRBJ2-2	TGTGCCAGCAGGGGACAGGTTGGCGGGGAGCTGTTTTTT	CASRGQVGGELFF
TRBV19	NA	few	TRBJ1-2	TGTGCCAGTAGTATTGGGAGCGGCTACACCTTC	CASSIGSGYTF
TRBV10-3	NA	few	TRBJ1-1	TGTGCCATCAGTGTCAGTGGGGGGGAAGGCACTGAAGCTTTCTTT	CAISVSGGEGTEAFF
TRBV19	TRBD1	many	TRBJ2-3	TGTGCCAGCCGACAGGGTATGGCAGATACGCAGTATTTT	CASRQGMADTQYF
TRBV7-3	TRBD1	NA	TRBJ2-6	TGTGCCAGCAGCCCCTCGACAGGGGGTTACTCTGGGGCCAACGTCCTGACTTTC	CASSPSTGGYSGANVLTF
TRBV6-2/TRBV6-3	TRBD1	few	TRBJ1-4	TGTGCCAGCAGCGACAGGGTTCGGGAAAAACTGTTTTTT	CASSDRVREKLFF
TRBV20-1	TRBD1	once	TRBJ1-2	TGCAGTGCTAGACCGACAGGGGGTTATGGCTACACCTTC	CSARPTGGYGYTF
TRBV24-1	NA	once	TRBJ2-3	TGTGCCACCAGTGTGCACGGGACTAGCACAGATACGCAGTATTTT	CATSVHGTSTDTQYF
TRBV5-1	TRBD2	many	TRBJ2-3	TGCGCCAGCAGCTCTGGACTAGCGGGAACCGCAGATACGCAGTATTTT	CASSSGLAGTADTQYF
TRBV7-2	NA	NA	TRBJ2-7	TGTGCCAGCAGCTCCCGTAGGGAGGTCTCCTACGAGCAGTACTTC	CASSSRREVSYEQYF
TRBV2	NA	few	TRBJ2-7	TGTGCCAGCAAGGTCTCCCTAGCCCACGAGCAGTACTTC	CASKVSLAHEQYF
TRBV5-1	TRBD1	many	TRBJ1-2	TGCGCCAGCAGCTATACTACAGGGGGTGGCTACACCTTC	CASSYTTGGGYTF
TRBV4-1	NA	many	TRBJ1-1	TGCGCCAGCAGCCAAGAGGAGGTCATTCGGGCTGAAGCTTTCTTT	CASSQEEVIRAEAFF
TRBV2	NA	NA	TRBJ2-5	TGTGCCAGCAGTGCGACGGGGGGCCGTCCGGAGACCCAGTACTTC	CASSATGGRPETQYF
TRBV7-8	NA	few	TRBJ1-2	TGTGCCAGCAGCTTCTTAGGCTATGGCTACACCTTC	CASSFLGYGYTF
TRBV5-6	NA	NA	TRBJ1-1	TGTGCCAGCGTTCGGGGGGGGCGGTCCACTGAAGCTTTCTTT	CASVRGGRSTEAFF
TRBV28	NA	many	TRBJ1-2	TGTGCCAGCAGCGGTTTCCCGAACTATGGCTACACCTTC	CASSGFPNYGYTF
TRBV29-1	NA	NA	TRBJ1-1	TGCAGCGTTGAAGAGGCGGCGGCTTCAGGTGAAGCTTTCTTT	CSVEEAAASGEAFF
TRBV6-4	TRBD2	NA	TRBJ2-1	TGTGCCAGCAGTGATAGCGGGAGGGCCAATGAGCAGTTCTTC	CASSDSGRANEQFF
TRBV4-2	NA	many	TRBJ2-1	TGTGCCAGCAGCCCCGGTACCCCCGGCAACAATGAGCAGTTCTTC	CASSPGTPGNNEQFF
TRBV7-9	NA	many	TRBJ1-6	TGTGCCAGCAGCTACGACCATACTTCACCCCTCCACTTT	CASSYDHTSPLHF
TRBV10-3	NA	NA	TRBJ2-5	TGTGCCATCAGGGGCCCGGGGGGCGAAGAGACCCAGTACTTC	CAIRGPGGEETQYF
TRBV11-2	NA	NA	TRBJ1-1	TGTGCCAGCAGCTATGAGGGATCCATGAACACTGAAGCTTTCTTT	CASSYEGSMNTEAFF
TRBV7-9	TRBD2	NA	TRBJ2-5	TGTGCCAGCAGCTTTGCTAGCGGTGAGACCCAGTACTTC	CASSFASGETQYF
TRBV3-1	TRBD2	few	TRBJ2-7	TGTGCCAGCAGCCTCGGGGGGAGTTACGAGAGCTCCTACGAGCAGTACTTC	CASSLGGSYESSYEQYF
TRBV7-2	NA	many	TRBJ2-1	TGTGCCAGCAGCTTAGGGCCTAAAAATGAGCAGTTCTTC	CASSLGPKNEQFF
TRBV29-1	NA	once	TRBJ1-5	TGCAGCGTTAAGAATAGCAATCAGCCCCAGCATTTT	CSVKNSNQPQHF
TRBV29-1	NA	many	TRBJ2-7	TGCAGCGTTGGCAGGAACTCCTACGAGCAGTACTTC	CSVGRNSYEQYF